The 5 T cell receptor beta chains given below trace back to one sample, sequenced in a study of T cells in Graves' hyperthyroidism and ophthalmopathy. RNA transcripts were the template for amplifying TCR beta CDR3 regions. The study used the HTBI primer set for a first-round RT-PCR of the TCR CDR3. TCRdb fed the multiplex PCR reads into MiXCR, producing one record per CDR3 protein. The table has about 250,000 distinct CDR3 sequences, approximately 25% seen once; the top ten hold 35%. The sample was blood. These receptors originate from a woman in her forties with Graves' ophthalmopathy.

Ten or more counts support this clonotype. The chain joins TRBV11-1 to TRBJ1-1, with TRBD1 matching over 8 bases. Trimming took 0 bases from V and 4 from J; bases not matched to a gene: 1. The length of the CDR3 is 14 residues. Germline-derived CDR1 and CDR2 are SGHAT and FQDESV (reference sequence). CDR3 loop: CASSLAQGATEAFF. The CDR3 DNA follows: TGTGCCAGCAGCTTAGCCCAGGGGGCCACTGAAGCTTTCTTT.

The CDR3 loop is CASTSNKALSYGYTF. The DNA for the CDR3 is TGTGCCAGCACTTCAAACAAAGCCCTTTCCTATGGCTACACCTTC. The chain is built from TRBV6-5 and TRBJ1-2; no firm D call. Deletions cut 7 bases from V and 4 bases from J, with 19 bases between. Looked up from germline, CDR1 is MNHEY and CDR2 is SVGAGI. This CDR3 has 15 residues.

This clonotype was seen ten or more times. The chain links TRBV27 to TRBJ2-2, with TRBD2 matching over 11 bases. V trimming: 1 base; J trimming: 5 bases; junction bases outside the gene matches: 3. Germline assignment: CDR1 MNHEY and CDR2 SMNVEV (reference sequence). The CDR3 is made up of 16 amino acids. Here the CDR3 reads CASSLFSGRATGELFF. The CDR3 DNA is TGTGCCAGCAGTTTATTTAGCGGGAGGGCGACCGGGGAGCTGTTTTTT.

This clonotype was picked up many times. The CDR3 here is CASSSVFTGGLGTGELFF. The CDR3 DNA sequence: TGTGCCAGCAGTTCCGTCTTTACAGGGGGCCTGGGCACCGGGGAGCTGTTTTTT. The rearrangement uses TRBV12-3 or TRBV12-4 and TRBJ2-2, with TRBD1 identical over 9 bases. The CDR3 spans 18 residues. The trim removed 4 bases at V and 4 bases at J, leaving 13 bases unmatched.

This clonotype has only a few counts. One end of the junction fails to match germline, which may point to a read error. The chain carries TRBV15 and TRBJ2-7; no definite D call. CDR1 LNHNV and CDR2 YYDKDF come from the germline V gene (reference sequence). The CDR3 runs 14 residues. DNA of the CDR3: TGTGCCACCAGCAGAGCTCCGGGTTTGCTCGAGCAGTCCTTC. Translation gives CATSRAPGLLEQSF. Looking up the rest from reference TRBV15 and TRBJ2-7 gives the full variable domain: DAMVIQNPRYQVTQFGKPVTLSCSQTLNHNVMYWYQQKSSQAPKLLFHYYDKDFNNEADTPDNFQSRRPNTSFCFLDIRSPGLGDTAMYLCATSRAPGLLEQSFGPGTRLTVT.